The rows below give T cell receptor beta chains drawn from one sample of a study of OX40 agonist ivuxolimab in advanced cancers. TCRdb keeps only in-frame clones here, not all; method: immunoSEQ multiplex PCR. The sample shows over 150,000 clones, approximately 94% of them seen only once. Sequencing used CD4+ or CD8+ T cells sorted from blood, obtained in a trial of the OX40 agonist ivuxolimab. The receptors here all came from an adult with an advanced solid tumor such as melanoma, head and neck, liver or kidney cancer. Each CDR3 is given with its conserved first and last residue. The D gene is left open where the match is weak. Size tells how often a clone was seen (once, few, many) or the class of an expanded clone, and some rows leave it out.

J gene | clone size | V gene | D gene | CDR3 protein | CDR3 DNA
TRBJ1-1 | - | TRBV5-4 | TRBD1 | CASSSYLGQGASGAFF | TGTGCCAGCAGCTCCTACCTCGGACAGGGGGCATCGGGAGCTTTCTTT
TRBJ1-6 | - | TRBV25-1 | TRBD1 | CASSRQGSYNSPLHF | TGTGCCAGCAGTAGACAGGGCTCCTATAATTCACCCCTCCACTTT
TRBJ1-1 | once | TRBV7-9 | - | CASSTRTVSAEAFF | TGTGCCAGCAGCACCAGGACGGTAAGCGCTGAAGCTTTCTTT
TRBJ1-1 | - | TRBV10-3 | - | CAISDLGTGNTEAFF | TGTGCCATCAGTGACCTTGGGACTGGAAACACTGAAGCTTTCTTT
TRBJ2-2 | - | TRBV7-6 | - | CASSLSWGGPGELFF | TGTGCCAGCAGCTTATCGTGGGGGGGCCCCGGGGAGCTGTTTTTT
TRBJ2-3 | - | TRBV9 | - | CASSVRQTTDTQYF | TGTGCCAGCAGCGTAAGACAGACCACAGATACGCAGTATTTT
TRBJ1-2 | once | TRBV9 | TRBD1 | CASSAGTGGRESDYGYTF | TGTGCCAGCAGCGCGGGGACAGGGGGAAGGGAATCGGACTATGGCTACACCTTC
TRBJ1-1 | - | TRBV5-6 | - | CASSRRFLNTEAFF | TGTGCCAGCAGTCGCAGATTCTTGAACACTGAAGCTTTCTTT
TRBJ2-7 | - | TRBV29-1 | - | CSVERSSYEQYF | TGCAGCGTTGAAAGGAGCTCCTACGAGCAGTACTTC
TRBJ1-2 | - | TRBV6-1 | - | CAISESDSNYGYTF | TGTGCCATCAGTGAGTCAGACAGTAACTATGGCTACACCTTC
TRBJ1-2 | - | TRBV10-3 | TRBD1 | CAINDREANYGYTF | TGTGCCATCAATGACAGGGAGGCTAACTATGGCTACACCTTC
TRBJ2-2 | - | TRBV7-8 | - | CASSLRAPGRPTGELFF | TGTGCCAGCAGCTTAAGGGCCCCCGGGCGACCCACCGGGGAGCTGTTTTTT
TRBJ1-3 | - | TRBV19 | - | CATSRTGNTIYF | TGTGCCACCTCCCGAACCGGAAACACCATATATTTT
TRBJ1-2 | - | TRBV5-6 | TRBD1 | CASSLGQGNYGYTF | TGTGCCAGCAGCTTGGGACAGGGAAACTATGGCTACACCTTC
TRBJ1-1 | - | TRBV28 | - | CASTPDGVEAFF | TGTGCCAGCACTCCGGACGGGGTTGAAGCTTTCTTT
TRBJ2-1 | - | TRBV11-2 | - | CASSSGLTSLFF | TGTGCCAGCAGCTCTGGACTCACCTCCTTGTTCTTC
TRBJ2-3 | - | TRBV27 | - | CASSFLDRPSTDTQYF | TGTGCCAGCAGTTTCCTCGACAGGCCCAGCACAGATACGCAGTATTTT
TRBJ1-2 | - | TRBV25-1 | - | CASRGGGNYYGYTF | TGTGCCAGCAGAGGGGGGGGAAACTACTATGGCTACACCTTC
TRBJ1-2 | - | TRBV7-2 | - | CASSPSAGTGYGYTF | TGTGCCAGCAGCCCCTCTGCGGGGACGGGCTATGGCTACACCTTC
TRBJ1-5 | - | TRBV6-5 | - | CASSYSDRNQPQHF | TGTGCCAGCAGTTACTCGGACAGAAATCAGCCCCAGCATTTT
TRBJ1-4 | - | TRBV6-1 | TRBD1 | CASSVRTGLGEKLFF | TGTGCCAGCAGTGTACGGACAGGGTTGGGAGAAAAACTGTTTTTT
TRBJ2-5 | - | TRBV7-9 | - | CASRPPPTQETQYF | TGTGCCAGCAGGCCCCCACCGACCCAAGAGACCCAGTACTTC
TRBJ2-3 | - | TRBV9 | TRBD2 | CASSATSGGTDTQYF | TGTGCCAGCAGTGCCACTAGCGGCGGCACAGATACGCAGTATTTT
TRBJ2-3 | once | TRBV5-4 | - | CASSLRSSTDTQYF | TGTGCCAGCAGCTTGAGATCCAGCACAGATACGCAGTATTTT
TRBJ1-6 | - | TRBV5-6 | TRBD1 | CASSSLDRGTGSPLHF | TGTGCCAGCAGCTCCCTCGACAGGGGCACAGGTTCACCCCTCCACTTT
TRBJ1-2 | - | TRBV11-2 | - | CASSLMRLLNYGYTF | TGTGCCAGCAGCTTAATGAGACTCCTAAACTATGGCTACACCTTC
TRBJ1-2 | - | TRBV5-1 | - | CASRDVGDGYTF | TGCGCCAGCCGGGACGTCGGGGATGGCTACACCTTC
TRBJ2-5 | - | TRBV7-2 | - | CASSYVGGPETQYF | TGTGCCAGCAGCTACGTCGGGGGCCCAGAGACCCAGTACTTC
TRBJ2-7 | - | TRBV19 | - | CASSIRWVSAGSISYEQYF | TGTGCCAGTAGTATAAGGTGGGTGTCCGCCGGGTCCATCTCCTACGAGCAGTACTTC
TRBJ1-2 | - | TRBV5-1 | - | CASSLGGSNYGYTF | TGCGCCAGCAGCTTGGGGGGGAGTAACTATGGCTACACCTTC
TRBJ1-6 | - | TRBV6-9 | TRBD1 | CATSHPQTGANSPLHF | TGTGCCACCTCTCATCCACAGACAGGGGCTAATTCACCCCTCCACTTT
TRBJ1-1 | - | TRBV7-2 | - | CASSLDQGILAFF | TGTGCCAGCAGCTTAGATCAAGGGATTCTGGCTTTCTTT
TRBJ2-3 | - | TRBV6-6 | - | CASRRQNTDTQYF | TGTGCCAGCAGACGACAGAACACAGATACGCAGTATTTT
TRBJ2-3 | - | TRBV5-4 | - | CASSSNKALKDTQYF | TGTGCCAGCAGCTCCAACAAGGCCCTGAAAGATACGCAGTATTTT
TRBJ1-4 | - | TRBV5-4 | TRBD1 | CASSLGYRGTNEKLFF | TGTGCCAGCAGCTTGGGATACAGGGGAACTAATGAAAAACTGTTTTTT
TRBJ2-5 | - | TRBV7-6 | TRBD1 | CASNRGGPGGETQYF | TGTGCCAGCAACCGAGGGGGCCCAGGGGGTGAGACCCAGTACTTC
TRBJ1-1 | - | TRBV6-6 | - | CASSSSQGNTEAFF | TGTGCCAGCAGTTCCTCACAGGGGAACACTGAAGCTTTCTTT
TRBJ2-5 | - | TRBV7-2 | TRBD2 | CASSLAPTSGEKTQYF | TGTGCCAGCAGCTTAGCGCCCACTAGCGGGGAAAAGACCCAGTACTTC
TRBJ1-1 | - | TRBV6-4 | - | CASRRDGNTEAFF | TGTGCCAGCAGACGCGACGGGAACACTGAAGCTTTCTTT
TRBJ2-6 | - | TRBV7-3 | - | CASSLATPPNSGANVLTF | TGTGCCAGCAGCTTAGCTACCCCACCCAACTCTGGGGCCAACGTCCTGACTTTC
TRBJ2-2 | - | TRBV5-1 | - | CASAERSTGELFF | TGCGCCAGCGCAGAGCGGAGCACCGGGGAGCTGTTTTTT
TRBJ1-5 | - | TRBV6-5 | TRBD1 | CASSRDRGRNQPQHF | TGTGCCAGCAGTAGGGACAGGGGGCGGAATCAGCCCCAGCATTTT
TRBJ1-2 | - | TRBV6-5 | - | CASSYSRGIYTF | TGTGCCAGCAGTTACTCGAGGGGAATATACACCTTC
TRBJ1-2 | - | TRBV29-1 | - | CSVEGSGRDRRGAYTF | TGCAGCGTTGAAGGATCTGGGAGGGATAGGCGGGGAGCCTACACCTTC
TRBJ2-2 | once | TRBV10-1 | TRBD1 | CASSQQGDLTGELFF | TGCGCCAGCAGTCAACAGGGGGACCTAACCGGGGAGCTGTTTTTT
TRBJ2-5 | - | TRBV11-2 | TRBD1 | CASSFGTGNQETQYF | TGTGCCAGCAGCTTCGGGACAGGGAACCAAGAGACCCAGTACTTC
TRBJ2-3 | - | TRBV4-3 | - | CASSQDRGASRYTQYF | TGCGCCAGCAGCCAAGATCGAGGAGCCTCCCGGTATACGCAGTATTTT
TRBJ1-5 | - | TRBV29-1 | TRBD1 | CSVGASGTGKNQPQHF | TGCAGCGTGGGGGCCTCCGGGACAGGGAAAAATCAGCCCCAGCATTTT
TRBJ2-5 | - | TRBV29-1 | TRBD2 | CSVERGQETQYF | TGCAGCGTGGAGCGGGGACAAGAGACCCAGTACTTC
TRBJ2-5 | - | TRBV6-1 | - | CASRLTVLETQYF | TGTGCCAGCAGGTTGACAGTTTTAGAGACCCAGTACTTC
TRBJ2-2 | - | TRBV19 | - | CASSIRGTGELFF | TGTGCCAGTAGTATACGGGGTACCGGGGAGCTGTTTTTT
TRBJ2-4 | - | TRBV4-1 | - | CASSQPSGRGNIQYF | TGCGCCAGCAGCCAGCCTTCGGGGCGTGGCAACATTCAGTACTTC